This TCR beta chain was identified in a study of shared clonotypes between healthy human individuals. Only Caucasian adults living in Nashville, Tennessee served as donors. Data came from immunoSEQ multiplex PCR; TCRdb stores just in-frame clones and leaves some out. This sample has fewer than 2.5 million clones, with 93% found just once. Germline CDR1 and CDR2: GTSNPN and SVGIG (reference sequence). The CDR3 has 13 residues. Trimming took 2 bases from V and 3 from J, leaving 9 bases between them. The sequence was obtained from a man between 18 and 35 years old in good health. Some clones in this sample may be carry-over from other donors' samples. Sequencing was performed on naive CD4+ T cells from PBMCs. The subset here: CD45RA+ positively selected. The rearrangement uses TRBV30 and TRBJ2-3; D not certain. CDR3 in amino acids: CAWSTKGTDTQYF. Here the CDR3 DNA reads TGTGCCTGGAGTACGAAGGGAACAGATACGCAGTATTTT. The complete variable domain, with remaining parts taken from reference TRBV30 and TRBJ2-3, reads SQTIHQWPATLVQPVGSPLSLECTVEGTSNPNLYWYRQAAGRGLQLLFYSVGIGQISSEVPQNLSASRPQDRQFILSSKKLLLSDSGFYLCAWSTKGTDTQYFGPGTRLTVL.